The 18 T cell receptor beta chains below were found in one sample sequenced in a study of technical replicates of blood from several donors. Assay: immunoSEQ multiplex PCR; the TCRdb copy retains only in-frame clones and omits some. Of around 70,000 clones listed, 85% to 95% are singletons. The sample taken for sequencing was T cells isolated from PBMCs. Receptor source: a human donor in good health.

The CDR3 loop reads CARSFAEAGGFEKLFF. DNA for the CDR3: TGTGCCAGAAGCTTCGCGGAGGCAGGGGGCTTTGAAAAACTGTTTTTT. The chain recombines TRBV5-3 with TRBJ1-4; 8 bases fit TRBD1. TRBV5-3 falls under the ORF class, with uncertain function. V lost 2 bases, J lost 7 bases, and 10 bases stayed unmatched. The CDR3 loop spans 16 amino acids.

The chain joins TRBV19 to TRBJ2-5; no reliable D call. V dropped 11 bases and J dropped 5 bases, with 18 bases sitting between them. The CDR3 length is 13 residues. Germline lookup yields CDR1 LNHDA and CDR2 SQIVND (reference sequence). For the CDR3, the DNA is TGTGCCTCCCTTCAGCGCCCCAACGAGACCCAGTACTTC. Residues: CASLQRPNETQYF.

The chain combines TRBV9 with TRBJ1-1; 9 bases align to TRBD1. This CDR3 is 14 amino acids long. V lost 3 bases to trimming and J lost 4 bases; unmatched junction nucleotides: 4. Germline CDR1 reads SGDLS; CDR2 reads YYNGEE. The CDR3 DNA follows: TGTGCCAGCAGCGCACAGGGGGCGGGCACTGAAGCTTTCTTT. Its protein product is CASSAQGAGTEAFF.

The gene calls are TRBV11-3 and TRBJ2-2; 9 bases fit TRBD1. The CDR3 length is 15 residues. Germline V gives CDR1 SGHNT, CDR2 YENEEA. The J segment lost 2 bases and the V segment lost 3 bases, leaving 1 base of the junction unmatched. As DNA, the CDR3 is TGTGCCAGCAGCTTGACAGGGGGAAACACCGGGGAGCTGTTTTTT. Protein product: CASSLTGGNTGELFF.

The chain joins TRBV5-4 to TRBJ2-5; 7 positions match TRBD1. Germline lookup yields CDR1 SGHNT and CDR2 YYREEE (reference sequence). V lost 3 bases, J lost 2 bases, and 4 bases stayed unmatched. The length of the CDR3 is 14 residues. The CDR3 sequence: CASSYNRGQETQYF. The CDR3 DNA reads TGTGCCAGCAGCTACAACAGGGGACAAGAGACCCAGTACTTC.

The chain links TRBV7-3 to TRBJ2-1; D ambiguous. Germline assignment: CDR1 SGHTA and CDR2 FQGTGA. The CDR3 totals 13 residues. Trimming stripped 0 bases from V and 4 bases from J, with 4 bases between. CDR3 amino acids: CASSLTRYNEQFF. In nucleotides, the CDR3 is TGTGCCAGCAGCTTAACCAGGTACAATGAGCAGTTCTTC.

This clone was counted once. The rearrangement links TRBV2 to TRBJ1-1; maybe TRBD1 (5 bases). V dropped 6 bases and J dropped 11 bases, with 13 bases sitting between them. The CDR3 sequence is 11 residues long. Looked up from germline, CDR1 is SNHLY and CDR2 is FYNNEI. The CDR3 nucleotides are TGTGCCAGCAGGGGGGGGTCCGGGGCTTTCTTT. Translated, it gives CASRGGSGAFF.

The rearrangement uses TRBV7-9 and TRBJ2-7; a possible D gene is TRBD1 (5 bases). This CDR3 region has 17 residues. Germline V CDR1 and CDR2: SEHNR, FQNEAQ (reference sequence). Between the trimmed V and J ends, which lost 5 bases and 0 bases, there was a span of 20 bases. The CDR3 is CASSDPFETASSYEQYF. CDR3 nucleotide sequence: TGTGCCAGCAGCGATCCTTTCGAGACAGCGAGCTCCTACGAGCAGTACTTC.

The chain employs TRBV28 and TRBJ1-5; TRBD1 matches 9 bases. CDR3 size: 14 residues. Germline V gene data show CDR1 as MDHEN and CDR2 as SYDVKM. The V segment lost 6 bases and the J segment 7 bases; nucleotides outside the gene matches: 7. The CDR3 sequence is CASRGDRERQPQHF. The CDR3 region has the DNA TGTGCCAGCAGGGGGGACAGGGAACGGCAGCCCCAGCATTTT.

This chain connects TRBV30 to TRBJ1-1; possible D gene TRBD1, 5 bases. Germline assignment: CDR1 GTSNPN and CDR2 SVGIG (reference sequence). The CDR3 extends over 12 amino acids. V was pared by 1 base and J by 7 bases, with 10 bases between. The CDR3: CAWSGQGGEAFF. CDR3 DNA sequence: TGTGCCTGGAGTGGCCAGGGTGGTGAAGCTTTCTTT.

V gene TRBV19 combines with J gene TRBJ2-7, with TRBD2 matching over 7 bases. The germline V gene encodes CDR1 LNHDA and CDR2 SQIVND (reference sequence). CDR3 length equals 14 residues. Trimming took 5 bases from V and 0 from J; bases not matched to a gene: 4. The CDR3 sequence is CASSLTSVSYEQYF. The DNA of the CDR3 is TGTGCCAGTAGTCTTACTAGCGTCTCCTACGAGCAGTACTTC.

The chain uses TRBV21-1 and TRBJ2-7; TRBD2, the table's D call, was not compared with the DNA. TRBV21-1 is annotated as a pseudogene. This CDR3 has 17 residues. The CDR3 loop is CASSKEGASGSAYEQYF. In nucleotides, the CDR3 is TGTGCCAGCAGCAAAGAGGGGGCTAGCGGGAGCGCCTACGAGCAGTACTTC.

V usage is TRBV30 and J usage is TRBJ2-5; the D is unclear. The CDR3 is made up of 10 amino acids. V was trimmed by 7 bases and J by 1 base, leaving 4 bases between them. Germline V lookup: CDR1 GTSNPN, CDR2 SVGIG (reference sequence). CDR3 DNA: TGTGCCTCCTCCCAAGAGACCCAGTACTTC. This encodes CASSQETQYF.

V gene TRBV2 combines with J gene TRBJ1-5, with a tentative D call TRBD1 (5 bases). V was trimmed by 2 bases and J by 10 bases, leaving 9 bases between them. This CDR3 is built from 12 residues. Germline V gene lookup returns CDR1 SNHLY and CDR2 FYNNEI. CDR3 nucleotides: TGTGCCAGCAGTGAACTGACAGCCCCCCAGCATTTT. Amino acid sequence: CASSELTAPQHF.

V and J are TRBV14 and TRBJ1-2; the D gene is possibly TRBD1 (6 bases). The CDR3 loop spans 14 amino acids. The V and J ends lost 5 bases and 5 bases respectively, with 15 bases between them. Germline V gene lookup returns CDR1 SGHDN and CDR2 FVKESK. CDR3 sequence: CASSRTDIVYGYTF. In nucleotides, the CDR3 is TGTGCCAGCAGCAGGACAGATATCGTGTATGGCTACACCTTC.

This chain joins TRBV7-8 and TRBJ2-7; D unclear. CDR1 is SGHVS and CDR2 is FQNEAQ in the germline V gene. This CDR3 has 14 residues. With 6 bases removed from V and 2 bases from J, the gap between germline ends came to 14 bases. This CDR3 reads CASRTDSLTYEQYF. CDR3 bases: TGTGCCAGCAGAACCGACTCTTTAACCTACGAGCAGTACTTC.

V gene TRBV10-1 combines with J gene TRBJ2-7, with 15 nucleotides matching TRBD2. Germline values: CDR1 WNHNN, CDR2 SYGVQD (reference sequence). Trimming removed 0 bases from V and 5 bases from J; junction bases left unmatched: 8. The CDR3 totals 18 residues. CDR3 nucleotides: TGCGCCAGCAGTGAGTCTGGACTAGCGGGAGGGCCTTTTCACGAGCAGTACTTC. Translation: CASSESGLAGGPFHEQYF.

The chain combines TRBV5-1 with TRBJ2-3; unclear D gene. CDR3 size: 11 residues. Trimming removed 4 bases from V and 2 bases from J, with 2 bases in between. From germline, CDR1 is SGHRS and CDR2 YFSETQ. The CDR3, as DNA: TGCGCCAGCAGCCTCACAGATACGCAGTATTTT. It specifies CASSLTDTQYF.